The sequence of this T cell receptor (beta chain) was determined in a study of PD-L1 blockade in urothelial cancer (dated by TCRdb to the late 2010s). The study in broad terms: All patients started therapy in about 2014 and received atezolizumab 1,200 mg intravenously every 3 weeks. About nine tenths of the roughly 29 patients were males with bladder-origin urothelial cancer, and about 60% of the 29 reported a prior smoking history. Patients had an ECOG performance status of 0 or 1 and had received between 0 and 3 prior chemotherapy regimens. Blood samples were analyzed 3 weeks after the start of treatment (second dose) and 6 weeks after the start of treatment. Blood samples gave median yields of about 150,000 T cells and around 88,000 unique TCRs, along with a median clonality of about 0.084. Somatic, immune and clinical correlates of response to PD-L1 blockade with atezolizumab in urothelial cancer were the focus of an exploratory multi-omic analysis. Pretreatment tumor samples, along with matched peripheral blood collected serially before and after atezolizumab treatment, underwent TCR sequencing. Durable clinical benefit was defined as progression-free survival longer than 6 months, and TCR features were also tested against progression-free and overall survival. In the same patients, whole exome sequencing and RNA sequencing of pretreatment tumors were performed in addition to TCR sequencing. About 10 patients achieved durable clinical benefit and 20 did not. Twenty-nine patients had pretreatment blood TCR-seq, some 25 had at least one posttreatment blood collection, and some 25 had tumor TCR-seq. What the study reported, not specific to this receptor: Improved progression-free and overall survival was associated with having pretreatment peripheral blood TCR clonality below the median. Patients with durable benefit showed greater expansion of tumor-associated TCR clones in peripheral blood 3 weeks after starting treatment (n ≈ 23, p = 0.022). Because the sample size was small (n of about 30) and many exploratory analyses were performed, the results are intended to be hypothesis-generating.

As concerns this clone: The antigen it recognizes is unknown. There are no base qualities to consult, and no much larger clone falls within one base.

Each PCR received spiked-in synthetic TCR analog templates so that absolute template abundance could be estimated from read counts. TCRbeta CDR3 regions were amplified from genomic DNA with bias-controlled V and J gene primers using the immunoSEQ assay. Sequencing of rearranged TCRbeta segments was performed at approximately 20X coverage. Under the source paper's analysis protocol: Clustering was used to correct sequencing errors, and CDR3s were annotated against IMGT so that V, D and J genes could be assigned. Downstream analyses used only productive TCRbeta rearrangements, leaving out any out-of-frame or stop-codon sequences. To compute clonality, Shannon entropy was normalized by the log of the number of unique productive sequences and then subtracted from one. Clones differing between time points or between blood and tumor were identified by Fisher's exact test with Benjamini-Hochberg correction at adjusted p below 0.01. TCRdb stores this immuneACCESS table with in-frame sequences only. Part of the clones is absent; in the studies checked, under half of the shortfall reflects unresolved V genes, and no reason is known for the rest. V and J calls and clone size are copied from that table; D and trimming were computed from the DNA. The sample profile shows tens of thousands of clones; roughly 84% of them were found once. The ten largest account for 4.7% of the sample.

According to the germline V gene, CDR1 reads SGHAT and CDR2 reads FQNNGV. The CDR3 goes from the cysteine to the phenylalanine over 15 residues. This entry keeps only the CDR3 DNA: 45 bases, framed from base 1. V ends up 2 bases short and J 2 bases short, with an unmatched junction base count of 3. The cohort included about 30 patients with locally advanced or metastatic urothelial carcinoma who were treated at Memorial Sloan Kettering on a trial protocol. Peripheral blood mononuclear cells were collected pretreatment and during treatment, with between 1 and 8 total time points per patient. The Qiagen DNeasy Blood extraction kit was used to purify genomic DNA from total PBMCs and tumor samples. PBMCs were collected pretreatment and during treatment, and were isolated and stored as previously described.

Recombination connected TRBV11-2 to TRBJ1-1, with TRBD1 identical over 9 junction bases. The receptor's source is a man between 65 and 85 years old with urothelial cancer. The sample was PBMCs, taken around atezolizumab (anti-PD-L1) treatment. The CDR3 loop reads CASSLYRGRNTEAFF. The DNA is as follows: TGTGCCAGCAGCTTATACAGGGGGCGTAACACTGAAGCTTTCTTT.